The 20 T cell receptor beta chains listed next were all sequenced from one sample in a study of blood T cell repertoires in COVID-19. Clones were sequenced by immunoSEQ multiplex PCR, and TCRdb holds only the in-frame ones, with some missing. The sample records about 240,000 clones, roughly 82% being singletons. Sequencing was done on a sample of peripheral blood. These receptors all come from a woman between 65 and 79 years old with acute or convalescent COVID-19.

The chain carries TRBV28 and TRBJ1-2; unclear D gene. V lost 5 bases and J 4 bases, leaving 20 bases between the germline ends. The CDR3 sequence is 16 residues long. CDR1 is MDHEN and CDR2 is SYDVKM in the germline V gene. In nucleotides, the CDR3 is TGTGCCAGCAGTATAACCCCACCGGGCGGGCTCTATGGCTACACCTTC. Residues: CASSITPPGGLYGYTF.

CDR3 sequence: CASSQWGTGNNEQFF. The CDR3 nucleotides read TGTGCCAGCAGCCAGTGGGGGACAGGGAATAATGAGCAGTTCTTC. This chain connects TRBV3-1 (or the pseudogene TRBV3-2) to TRBJ2-1; 9 positions agree with TRBD1. V gave up 3 bases and J gave up 7 bases; unmatched junction bases: 7. This CDR3 comprises 15 residues. The V gene's germline CDR1 is LGHDT and CDR2 YNNKEL (reference sequence).

The rearrangement joins TRBV6-4 to TRBJ1-1; D uncertain. The germline V gene has CDR1 MRHNA and CDR2 SNTAGT. Trimming cost V 6 bases and J 1 base, with 15 bases left between them. The CDR3 contains 15 residues. The CDR3 here is CASRPTGSGNTEAFF. As DNA, the CDR3 is TGTGCCAGCAGACCTACGGGCAGCGGGAACACTGAAGCTTTCTTT.

The chain carries TRBV4-2 and TRBJ1-6, with D hard to call. The CDR3 extends over 13 amino acids. Germline V gene data show CDR1 as LGHNA and CDR2 as YNFKEQ. Trimming removed 0 bases at V and 9 bases at J, with 6 bases between. CDR3 loop: CASSQEAGSPLHF. The CDR3 DNA sequence: TGTGCCAGCAGCCAAGAGGCGGGTTCACCCCTCCACTTT.

This clone was seen just once. The same CDR3 arises from other DNA sequences in this sample as well. The chain carries TRBV6-5 and TRBJ1-2; the match to TRBD1 covers 9 bases. Germline CDR1 reads MNHEY; CDR2 reads SVGAGI. The CDR3 consists of 15 residues. The V segment lost 0 bases and the J segment 4 bases; nucleotides outside the gene matches: 3. The CDR3 loop reads CASSYSDRGTYGYTF. For the CDR3, the DNA is TGTGCCAGCAGTTACTCTGACAGGGGGACCTATGGCTACACCTTC.

This sequence joins TRBV12-3 or TRBV12-4 and TRBJ1-2, with a possible D match to TRBD1 (6 bases). There are 13 residues in the CDR3. Trimming removed 5 bases from V and 4 bases from J, with 11 bases in between. DNA of the CDR3: TGTGCCAGCAGTGGGGACATAGGCTATGGCTACACCTTC. This codes for CASSGDIGYGYTF.

The chain couples TRBV20-1 to TRBJ1-5; D possibly corresponds to TRBD1 (5 bases). From germline, CDR1 is DFQATT and CDR2 SNEGSKA (reference sequence). Trimming pared 3 bases from V and 6 bases from J, leaving 21 bases between. The CDR3 consists of 16 residues. CDR3 region: CSASGMSGLRSQPQHF. The CDR3 DNA reads TGCAGTGCTAGTGGGATGTCAGGGCTTCGAAGTCAGCCCCAGCATTTT.

The chain combines TRBV11-2 with TRBJ2-2; D possibly corresponds to TRBD2 (5 bases). V lost 1 base to trimming and J lost 9 bases, with 6 bases between them. This CDR3 has 12 residues. The germline gives CDR1 SGHAT, CDR2 FQNNGV. For the CDR3, the DNA is TGTGCCAGCAGCTTAGGAGGGAGGGAGCTGTTTTTT. This codes for CASSLGGRELFF. Supplemented by reference TRBV11-2 and TRBJ2-2, the full variable domain reads EAGVAQSPRYKIIEKRQSVAFWCNPISGHATLYWYQQILGQGPKLLIQFQNNGVVDDSQLPKDRFSAERLKGVDSTLKIQPAKLEDSAVYLCASSLGGRELFFGEGSRLTVL.

The rearrangement links TRBV4-1 to TRBJ2-3; possible D gene TRBD1, 6 bases. V was clipped by 0 bases and J by 2 bases, with 9 bases between them. The CDR3 is 15 amino acids. Germline lookup yields CDR1 MGHRA and CDR2 YSYEKL. In DNA, the CDR3 is TGCGCCAGCAGCCAAGACAGGGGTCTCACAGATACGCAGTATTTT. It is translated as CASSQDRGLTDTQYF.

This chain uses TRBV18 with TRBJ1-1, with D unresolved. V gave up 3 bases and J gave up 7 bases, with 15 bases separating them. The germline V gene has CDR1 KGHSH and CDR2 LQKENI. The CDR3 is 14 amino acids. The CDR3 DNA sequence: TGTGCCAGCTCACCGGTGTTGGCGGAGAGTGAAGCTTTCTTT. As protein: CASSPVLAESEAFF.

The rearrangement joins TRBV4-3 to TRBJ1-4; perhaps TRBD1 as D (5 bases). Germline V gene sequence: CDR1 LGHNA, CDR2 YSLEER. V lost 0 bases to trimming and J lost 1 base, with 21 bases between them. The CDR3 runs 20 residues. This CDR3 reads CASSQDYWGVGFGTNEKLFF. The CDR3, as DNA: TGCGCCAGCAGCCAAGATTACTGGGGCGTAGGCTTTGGAACTAATGAAAAACTGTTTTTT.

The chain links TRBV18 to TRBJ1-1, with a possible D match to TRBD1 (6 bases). This CDR3 region has 16 residues. Germline loops: CDR1 KGHSH, CDR2 LQKENI. V lost 3 bases and J lost 1, with 15 bases in between. This CDR3 is CASSPQQGLRNTEAFF. DNA of the CDR3: TGTGCCAGCTCACCTCAACAGGGCTTAAGGAACACTGAAGCTTTCTTT.

The chain carries TRBV2 and TRBJ2-7; TRBD2 is a possible D gene (7 bases). This CDR3 comprises 14 residues. Trimming cost V 8 bases and J 6 bases, with 20 bases left between them. From germline, CDR1 is SNHLY and CDR2 FYNNEI. CDR3 sequence: CASESGRGGGEQYF. The CDR3 DNA reads as TGTGCCAGCGAGTCAGGGAGGGGGGGCGGCGAGCAGTACTTC.

The count of this clone is one. The chain couples TRBV27 to TRBJ2-1; 8 bases are shared with TRBD2. Germline CDR1 and CDR2: MNHEY and SMNVEV (reference sequence). V lost 6 bases, J lost 4 bases, and 5 bases stayed unmatched. This CDR3 has 14 amino acids. The CDR3 spells CASRPAGEYNEQFF. In DNA form, the CDR3 reads TGTGCCAGCAGACCAGCGGGGGAATACAATGAGCAGTTCTTC.

The chain employs TRBV19 and TRBJ2-1, with 9 positions matching TRBD2. Germline assignment: CDR1 LNHDA and CDR2 SQIVND (reference sequence). The CDR3 totals 16 residues. V lost 3 bases to trimming and J lost 2 bases; unmatched junction nucleotides: 5. The CDR3 region is CASSIWSSGAYNEQFF. In DNA form, the CDR3 reads TGTGCCAGTAGTATTTGGTCTAGCGGGGCCTACAATGAGCAGTTCTTC.

The chain carries TRBV7-2 and TRBJ2-5; D is unresolved. The CDR3 is 15 residues long. Deletions cut 2 bases from V and 5 bases from J, with 15 bases between. CDR1 is SGHTA, CDR2 FQGNSA, per germline. DNA for the CDR3: TGTGCCAGCAGCTTAAAGGCGGCAGCCCACGAGACCCAGTACTTC. As protein: CASSLKAAAHETQYF. The full variable domain, completed using reference TRBV7-2 and TRBJ2-5, is GAGVSQSPSNKVTEKGKDVELRCDPISGHTALYWYRQSLGQGLEFLIYFQGNSAPDKSGLPSDRFSAERTGGSVSTLTIQRTQQEDSAVYLCASSLKAAAHETQYFGPGTRLLVL.

The rearrangement links TRBV7-9 to TRBJ1-4; D unresolved. The CDR3 sequence is 13 residues long. Trimming cost V 5 bases and J 8 bases, with 12 bases left between them. Germline V gene sequence: CDR1 SEHNR, CDR2 FQNEAQ (reference sequence). The CDR3 nucleotides read TGTGCCAGCAGCCCGGGAGCGTACGAAAAACTGTTTTTT. Its translation: CASSPGAYEKLFF.

The chain employs TRBV5-1 and TRBJ2-1; 9 nucleotides agree with TRBD1. The CDR3 covers 16 residues. Looked up from germline, CDR1 is SGHRS and CDR2 is YFSETQ. V was clipped by 3 bases and J by 8 bases; unmatched bases: 12. The CDR3 coding sequence is TGCGCCAGCAGCTGGGGGACAGGGCCGGCAAGGGATGAGCAGTTCTTC. Its protein product is CASSWGTGPARDEQFF. The variable domain in full, completed from reference TRBV5-1 and TRBJ2-1, reads KAGVTQTPRYLIKTRGQQVTLSCSPISGHRSVSWYQQTPGQGLQFLFEYFSETQRNKGNFPGRFSGRQFSNSRSEMNVSTLELGDSALYLCASSWGTGPARDEQFFGPGTRLTVL.

This clone has just a few counts. The chain is built from TRBV6-1 and TRBJ2-7, with TRBD1 matching over 10 bases. After removal of 3 bases from V and 6 bases from J, the junction contained 5 bases not matched to a gene. This CDR3 has 14 residues. Germline CDR1 and CDR2: MNHNS and SASEGT. DNA for the CDR3: TGTGCCAGCAGTGACATGGACAGGGGGAGCGAGCAGTACTTC. It translates to CASSDMDRGSEQYF.

This clone turned up a few times. The V call is TRBV5-1, the J call TRBJ1-2, with 7 bases fitting TRBD1. Germline CDR1 reads SGHRS; CDR2 reads YFSETQ. CDR3 size: 13 residues. The ends lost 7 bases at V and 2 bases at J; junction bases unmatched: 5. The CDR3: CASAGGVNYGYTF. Written as DNA, the CDR3 is TGCGCCAGCGCAGGGGGAGTGAACTATGGCTACACCTTC.